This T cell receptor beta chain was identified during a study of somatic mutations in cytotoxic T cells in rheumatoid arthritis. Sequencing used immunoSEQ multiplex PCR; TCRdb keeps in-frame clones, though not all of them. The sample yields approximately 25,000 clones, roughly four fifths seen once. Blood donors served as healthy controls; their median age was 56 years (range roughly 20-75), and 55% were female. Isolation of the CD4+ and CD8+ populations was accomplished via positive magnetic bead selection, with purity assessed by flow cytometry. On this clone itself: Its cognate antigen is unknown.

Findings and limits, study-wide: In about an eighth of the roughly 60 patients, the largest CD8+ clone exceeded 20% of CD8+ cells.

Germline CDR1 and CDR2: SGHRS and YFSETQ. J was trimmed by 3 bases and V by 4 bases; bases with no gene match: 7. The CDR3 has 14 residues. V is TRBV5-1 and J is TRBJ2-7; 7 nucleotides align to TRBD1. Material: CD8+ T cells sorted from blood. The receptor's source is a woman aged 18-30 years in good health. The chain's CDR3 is CASSPRDSSYEQYF. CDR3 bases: TGCGCCAGCAGCCCCCGGGACAGCAGCTACGAGCAGTACTTC.